The 24 T cell receptor beta chains given below trace back to one sample, sequenced in a study of metastatic and nonmetastatic thyroid tumors. TCRdb re-clonotyped the PCR reads via MiXCR. The sample includes about 30,000 clones, less than 30% of them seen just once. Ahead of thyroid surgery, no patient had received treatment of any kind. Sequencing used blood. The receptors originated from a female donor with papillary thyroid cancer or a benign thyroid nodule (not recorded which). Some clones in this sample may be carry-over from other donors' samples.

The chain carries TRBV28 and TRBJ1-6; D is possibly TRBD1 (6 bases). V shed 6 bases and J shed 10 bases, with 19 bases lying between them. This CDR3 has 15 residues. Germline-derived CDR1 and CDR2 are MDHEN and SYDVKM. CDR3 nucleotide sequence: TGTGCCAGCAGCCCGTCGGGACATTTAAAATCACCCCTCCACTTT. Amino acids: CASSPSGHLKSPLHF. The variable domain in full, with the rest retrieved from reference TRBV28 and TRBJ1-6, is DVKVTQSSRYLVKRTGEKVFLECVQDMDHENMFWYRQDPGLGLRLIYFSYDVKMKEKGDIPEGYSVSREKKERFSLILESASTNQTSMYLCASSPSGHLKSPLHFGNGTRLTVT.

The rearrangement links TRBV6-4 to TRBJ2-1; tentatively, D is TRBD2 (6 bases). The CDR3 contains 15 residues. The V end lost 6 bases, the J end lost 0 bases, and 12 bases lay between the germline ends. Germline CDR1 is MRHNA and CDR2 is SNTAGT. In DNA, the CDR3 is TGTGCCAGCAGCGCCGGGACTGGCTCCTACAATGAGCAGTTCTTC. As protein: CASSAGTGSYNEQFF.

The chain combines TRBV20-1 with TRBJ2-3; 13 bases align to TRBD2. Germline assignment: CDR1 DFQATT and CDR2 SNEGSKA (reference sequence). The V gene end was trimmed by 6 bases and the J gene end by 4 bases; junction bases not matched to a gene: 7. CDR3 length equals 15 residues. The CDR3 loop is CSADGLAGAADTQYF. The CDR3 bases are TGCAGTGCCGATGGACTAGCGGGAGCGGCAGATACGCAGTATTTT.

V and J are TRBV12-3 or TRBV12-4 and TRBJ1-2; maybe TRBD1 (5 bases). The length of the CDR3 is 15 residues. The V end lost 2 bases, the J end lost 8 bases, and 18 bases lay between the germline ends. The DNA for the CDR3 is TGTGCCAGCAGTTTAAGGGCCGACAGTCCCCTAGGCTACACCTTC. This translates into CASSLRADSPLGYTF.

The chain joins TRBV5-1 to TRBJ1-2; D remains unclear. Germline CDR1 and CDR2: SGHRS and YFSETQ. The CDR3 covers 14 residues. V lost 4 bases and J 3 bases, leaving 13 bases between the germline ends. The CDR3 loop is CASSLLQGHYGYTF. The DNA of the CDR3 is TGCGCCAGCAGCCTTCTACAAGGGCACTATGGCTACACCTTC.

The gene calls are TRBV5-1 and TRBJ1-3; D perhaps matches TRBD1 (6 bases). The CDR3 totals 14 residues. CDR1 SGHRS and CDR2 YFSETQ come from the germline V gene. V dropped 4 bases and J dropped 4 bases, with 12 bases sitting between them. For the CDR3, the DNA is TGCGCCAGCAGCGCCGGGACATCCGGAAACACCATATATTTT. Translation: CASSAGTSGNTIYF.

At least ten counts were recorded for this clone. V and J are TRBV14 and TRBJ2-2; perhaps TRBD1 as D (5 bases). The V end was cut by 3 bases, the J end by 2 bases, with 10 bases between. The CDR3 is 15 residues long. Germline values: CDR1 SGHDN, CDR2 FVKESK. Here the CDR3 reads CASSQRTSNTGELFF. The CDR3 nucleotides read TGTGCCAGCAGCCAGAGGACATCTAACACCGGGGAGCTGTTTTTT.

This clone was seen repeatedly, ten times or more. V and J are TRBV2 and TRBJ1-3; unclear D gene. V was cut by 3 bases and J by 0 bases, with 6 bases left in between. This CDR3 is built from 14 residues. Germline V CDR1 and CDR2: SNHLY, FYNNEI. DNA for the CDR3: TGTGCCAGCAGTGAGGGGTACTCTGGAAACACCATATATTTT. Translation: CASSEGYSGNTIYF.

This clone appeared many times. J is TRBJ2-7 and V is TRBV30; 7 bases fit TRBD2. This CDR3 has 12 amino acids. Germline values: CDR1 GTSNPN, CDR2 SVGIG (reference sequence). As DNA, the CDR3 is TGTGCGGTGTCGGGAGGTCCGGGGGAGCAGTACTTC. It yields the protein CAVSGGPGEQYF.

This clone was observed a handful of times. The CDR3 sequence: CASSVITSTDTQYF. CDR3 nucleotide sequence: TGCGCCAGCAGCGTGATTACTAGCACAGATACGCAGTATTTT. This chain connects TRBV5-1 to TRBJ2-3; no clear D. The CDR3 has 14 residues. In germline, CDR1 is SGHRS, CDR2 YFSETQ. The V and J ends lost 4 bases and 0 bases respectively, with 9 bases between them.

The V call is TRBV12-3 or TRBV12-4, the J call TRBJ2-2, with a possible D match to TRBD2 (6 bases). V lost 7 bases and J 6 bases, leaving 9 bases between the germline ends. The CDR3 runs 12 residues. In DNA form, the CDR3 reads TGTGCCAGCACTTCGGGGGCCGGGGAGCTGTTTTTT. Its protein product is CASTSGAGELFF.

This clone came up a few times. The chain couples TRBV18 to TRBJ2-2; D gene unclear. The CDR3 is 14 residues long. The germline gives CDR1 KGHSH, CDR2 LQKENI. V lost 2 bases and J 6 bases, leaving 10 bases between the germline ends. The CDR3 protein is CASSPGRAAGELFF. CDR3 in DNA: TGTGCCAGCTCACCAGGACGGGCAGCCGGGGAGCTGTTTTTT.

This clone has at least ten counts. The gene calls are TRBV2 and TRBJ2-2, with D perhaps assigned TRBD1 or TRBD2 (5 bases each). This CDR3 is built from 14 residues. Trimming took 8 bases from V and 4 from J, leaving 14 bases between them. Germline V gives CDR1 SNHLY, CDR2 FYNNEI. Written as DNA, the CDR3 is TGTGCCAGCCGAGGGACCCGCCTCACCGGGGAGCTGTTTTTT. Protein: CASRGTRLTGELFF.

This clone was seen more than once but under ten times. CDR3 sequence reads: CAIGGEQGFGSYGYTF. In DNA, the CDR3 is TGTGCCATCGGAGGAGAGCAGGGTTTTGGTTCCTATGGCTACACCTTC. The rearrangement links TRBV10-3 to TRBJ1-2; D possibly corresponds to TRBD1 (5 bases). The CDR3 is 16 residues long. V lost 8 bases, J lost 4 bases, and 23 bases lay in between. Germline assignment: CDR1 ENHRY and CDR2 SYGVKD.

This clone was counted only a few times. The chain links TRBV6-1 to TRBJ1-5, with D tentatively TRBD1 (5 bases). Trimming left V 2 bases short and J 7 bases short, with 9 bases between. The germline gives CDR1 MNHNS, CDR2 SASEGT. The CDR3 has 13 amino acids. The CDR3, as DNA: TGTGCCAGCAGTGAAAGGGGTGGCCAGCCCCAGCATTTT. Residues: CASSERGGQPQHF.

V gene TRBV5-4 combines with J gene TRBJ1-1, with D unresolved. V lost 0 bases and J 7 bases, leaving 16 bases between the germline ends. This CDR3 contains 15 residues. Germline V gene data show CDR1 as SGHNT and CDR2 as YYREEE (reference sequence). The chain's CDR3 is CASSLEGWGLGEAFF. CDR3 DNA sequence: TGTGCCAGCAGCTTGGAAGGATGGGGATTAGGTGAAGCTTTCTTT. The variable domain in full, completed from reference TRBV5-4 and TRBJ1-1, reads ETGVTQSPTHLIKTRGQQVTLRCSSQSGHNTVSWYQQALGQGPQFIFQYYREEENGRGNFPPRFSGLQFPNYSSELNVNALELDDSALYLCASSLEGWGLGEAFFGQGTRLTVV.

As to this clone: This sample includes further DNA sequences coding for the same CDR3. This chain links TRBV11-2 with TRBJ2-7; no definite D call. Germline V gene lookup returns CDR1 SGHAT and CDR2 FQNNGV. This CDR3 region has 13 residues. V was pared by 5 bases and J by 4 bases, with 12 bases between. This CDR3 reads CASSTGSSYEQYF. CDR3 DNA sequence: TGTGCCAGCAGCACCGGGTCCTCTTACGAGCAGTACTTC. The variable domain in full, completed from reference TRBV11-2 and TRBJ2-7, reads EAGVAQSPRYKIIEKRQSVAFWCNPISGHATLYWYQQILGQGPKLLIQFQNNGVVDDSQLPKDRFSAERLKGVDSTLKIQPAKLEDSAVYLCASSTGSSYEQYFGPGTRLTVT.

This clone was observed a few times. The rearrangement joins TRBV18 to TRBJ1-3; maybe TRBD1 (6 bases). Trimming removed 3 bases from V and 4 bases from J, with 13 bases in between. The CDR3 extends over 15 amino acids. The germline V gene encodes CDR1 KGHSH and CDR2 LQKENI. DNA for the CDR3: TGTGCCAGCTCACCTACAGGGACACCCGGAAACACCATATATTTT. Translated, it gives CASSPTGTPGNTIYF.

At least ten counts were recorded for this clone. The rearrangement joins TRBV5-5 to TRBJ2-5, with D unclear. The CDR3 contains 12 residues. V was trimmed by 5 bases and J by 5 bases, leaving 10 bases between them. Germline V lookup: CDR1 SGHKS, CDR2 YYEKEE (reference sequence). The CDR3 spells CASRLMGETQYF. CDR3 nucleotide sequence: TGTGCCAGCAGGTTGATGGGGGAGACCCAGTACTTC.

V is TRBV4-1 and J is TRBJ2-7, with D hard to call. V lost 1 base and J lost 0, with 16 bases in between. The CDR3 spans 17 residues. Germline V gene sequence: CDR1 MGHRA, CDR2 YSYEKL. CDR3 protein: CASSQVRALSVSYEQYF. The CDR3 DNA follows: TGCGCCAGCAGCCAAGTACGAGCGCTGAGTGTCTCCTACGAGCAGTACTTC.

This clone appeared many times. The rearrangement uses TRBV18 and TRBJ2-5; D is unresolved. Trimming removed 4 bases at V and 1 base at J, with 7 bases between. Germline V lookup: CDR1 KGHSH, CDR2 LQKENI. The CDR3 runs 13 residues. CDR3 sequence (DNA): TGTGCCAGCTCACTCTCGAGCCAAGAGACCCAGTACTTC. Encoded protein: CASSLSSQETQYF.

The gene calls are TRBV11-2 and TRBJ2-1; 11 bases map to TRBD1. The J segment lost 6 bases and the V segment lost 5 bases, leaving 6 bases of the junction unmatched. Germline values: CDR1 SGHAT, CDR2 FQNNGV. This CDR3 has 15 amino acids. DNA for the CDR3: TGTGCCAGCAGCCCGGCGGGGACAGGGGGCAATGAGCAGTTCTTC. As protein: CASSPAGTGGNEQFF.

In this sample, this clone turned up once. The V and J genes are TRBV7-3 and TRBJ2-7, with 7 bases matching TRBD1. Germline V lookup: CDR1 SGHTA, CDR2 FQGTGA. The J segment lost 5 bases and the V segment lost 0 bases, leaving 7 bases of the junction unmatched. This CDR3 is built from 15 residues. The CDR3 reads CASSLTRTGIHEQYF. The CDR3 bases are TGTGCCAGCAGCTTAACCCGGACAGGTATCCACGAGCAGTACTTC.

As regards this clone: A much larger clone is a single base away; this may be a read error. The rearrangement joins TRBV5-8 to TRBJ2-5; a possible D gene is TRBD1 (6 bases). CDR3 length: 14 residues. Germline V gene data show CDR1 as SGHTS and CDR2 as YDEGEE. The V end was cut by 3 bases, the J end by 4 bases, with 13 bases between. In nucleotides, the CDR3 is TGTGCCAGCAGCTCAGTTAGGGGGAGAGAGACCCAGTACTTC. It yields the protein CASSSVRGRETQYF.